Below, one T cell receptor (beta chain) is given with its context. Its antigen is undetermined. This sample stems from a study of shared clonotypes between healthy human individuals. Study information: Each donor's CD8 memory used one plate, CD8 naive two, each CD4 subset three. Whole-study results and caveats: Clonotypes not shared had lower generation probabilities than those common to all four donors.

The assay was carried out at the deep level. Data came from immunoSEQ multiplex PCR; TCRdb stores just in-frame clones and leaves some out. Of over 1.5 million clones listed, 98% are singletons. Germline-derived CDR1 and CDR2 are KGHSH and LQKENI. The V and J ends lost 1 base and 12 bases, in that order; junction bases with no gene match: 9. CDR3 size: 15 residues. V and J are TRBV18 and TRBJ2-1; 10 nucleotides line up with TRBD1. The sequence was collected from a young man in good health. The sample consisted of naive CD4+ T cells sorted from blood. The subset: CD45RA+ positively selected. The CDR3 sequence is CASSPRDRGPRGQFF. The CDR3 nucleotides are TGTGCCAGCTCACCACGGGACAGGGGACCCCGGGGGCAGTTCTTC.